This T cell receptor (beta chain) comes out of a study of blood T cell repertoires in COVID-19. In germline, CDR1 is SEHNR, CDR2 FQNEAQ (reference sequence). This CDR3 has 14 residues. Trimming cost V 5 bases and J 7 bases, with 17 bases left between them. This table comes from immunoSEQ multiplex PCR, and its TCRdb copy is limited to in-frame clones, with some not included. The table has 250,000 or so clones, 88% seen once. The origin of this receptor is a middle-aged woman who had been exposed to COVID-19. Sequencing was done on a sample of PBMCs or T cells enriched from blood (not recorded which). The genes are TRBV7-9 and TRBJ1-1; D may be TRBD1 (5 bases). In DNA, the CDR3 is TGTGCCAGCAGCCATAAGAATCTTGACAGTGAAGCTTTCTTT. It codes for CASSHKNLDSEAFF.